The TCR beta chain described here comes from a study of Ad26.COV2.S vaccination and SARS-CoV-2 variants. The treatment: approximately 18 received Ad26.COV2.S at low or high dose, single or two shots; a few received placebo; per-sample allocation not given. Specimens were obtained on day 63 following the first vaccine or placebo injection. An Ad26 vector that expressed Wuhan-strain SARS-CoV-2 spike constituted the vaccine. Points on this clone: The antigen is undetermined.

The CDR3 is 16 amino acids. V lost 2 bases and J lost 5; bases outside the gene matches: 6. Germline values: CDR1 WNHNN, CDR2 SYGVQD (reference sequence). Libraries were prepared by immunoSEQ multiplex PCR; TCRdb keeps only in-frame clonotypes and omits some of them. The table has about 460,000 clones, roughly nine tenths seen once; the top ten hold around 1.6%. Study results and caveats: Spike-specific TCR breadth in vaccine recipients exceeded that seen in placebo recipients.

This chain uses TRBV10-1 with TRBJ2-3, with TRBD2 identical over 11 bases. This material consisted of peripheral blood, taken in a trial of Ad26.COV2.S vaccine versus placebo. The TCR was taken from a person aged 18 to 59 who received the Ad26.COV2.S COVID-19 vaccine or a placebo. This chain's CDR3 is CASSETSGRKGDTQYF. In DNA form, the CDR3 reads TGCGCCAGCAGTGAGACTAGCGGGAGAAAGGGAGATACGCAGTATTTT.